This T cell receptor (beta chain) was profiled in a study of CD8+CD57+ T cells in acquired aplastic anemia. Background on the study: Sorted CD4+ and CD8+ cells gave an average of approximately 3.1 ug of DNA.

Using genomic DNA as the template, TCR beta VDJ and CDR3 profiling was carried out. TCRdb independently ran MiXCR on the reads; one entry per CDR3 protein. The data contain hundreds of thousands of distinct CDR3 sequences, 55% to 70% of them singletons. The CDR3 contains 15 residues. Germline values: CDR1 DFQATT, CDR2 SNEGSKA (reference sequence). V lost 0 bases and J lost 4; bases outside the gene matches: 8. This clonotype was detected ten times or more. The TCR was taken from a human donor in good health, serving as a control. The sample was sorted CD4+, CD8+, or CD8+CD57+ T cells (not recorded which) from PBMCs. The V and J genes are TRBV20-1 and TRBJ1-1; 7 nucleotides match TRBD1. Written as DNA, the CDR3 is TGCAGTGCTAGAGAATCAGGGGGGGGGAGCACTGAAGCTTTCTTT. As protein: CSARESGGGSTEAFF.